This TCR beta chain derives from a study of blood T cell repertoires in COVID-19. Study-wide context: In each case, the material was cDNA or gDNA derived from T cells, B-cell-depleted T cells, or PBMCs.

CDR1 and CDR2 (germline): SGHVS, FNYEAQ. The CDR3 runs to 16 residues. V shed 1 base, J shed 5 bases, and the junction held 6 bases outside the gene matches. The table came from immunoSEQ multiplex PCR; TCRdb's copy has only in-frame clones and leaves some out. The sample lists roughly 520,000 clones, roughly 90% occurring once. Sequenced: PBMCs or T cells enriched from blood (not recorded which). This rearrangement joins TRBV7-6 to TRBJ2-3; 10 bases map to TRBD1. The receptor's source is a woman between 40 and 55 years old who had recovered from COVID-19. In DNA, the CDR3 is TGTGCCAGCAGCTTAGAAGGGACAGGGGTAAGAGATACGCAGTATTTT. Residues: CASSLEGTGVRDTQYF. The full variable domain, in which reference TRBV7-6 and TRBJ2-3 provide the parts outside the CDR3, is GAGVSQSPRYKVTKRGQDVALRCDPISGHVSLYWYRQALGQGPEFLTYFNYEAQQDKSGLPNDRFSAERPEGSISTLTIQRTEQRDSAMYRCASSLEGTGVRDTQYFGPGTRLTVL.